Here is one T cell receptor beta chain with its context. The assay was immunoSEQ multiplex PCR, and TCRdb's table has in-frame clones only and misses some. The table lists about 28,000 clones, roughly 89% of them singletons. The sample is drawn from a study of control samples from healthy donors and cancer patients. Germline V lookup: CDR1 MNHNY, CDR2 SVGAGI (reference sequence). The CDR3 runs to 16 residues. The J segment lost 4 bases and the V segment lost 0 bases, leaving 4 bases of the junction unmatched. The chain is built from TRBV6-6 and TRBJ1-5; TRBD1 matches 9 bases. The sequencing sample was made of PBMCs. This sequence was found in a woman in her forties with lung cancer. The CDR3 DNA sequence: TGTGCCAGCAGTTACTCAGGGACAGGGAGGAATCAGCCCCAGCATTTT. It encodes CASSYSGTGRNQPQHF.